The 25 T cell receptor beta chains below come from one sample, sequenced in a study of PD-1 blockade in classical Hodgkin lymphoma. Every patient experienced relapse after autologous stem cell transplantation, and brentuximab vedotin exposure varied. Libraries were prepared by immunoSEQ multiplex PCR; TCRdb keeps only in-frame clonotypes and omits some of them. This sample has under 95,000 clones, with nearly 95% found just once. The source was peripheral blood mononuclear cells (PBMCs), collected before the second cycle of nivolumab. Source of these receptors: a human donor with classical Hodgkin lymphoma.

The genes are TRBV2 and TRBJ1-2; D unresolved. The V gene's germline CDR1 is SNHLY and CDR2 FYNNEI. The CDR3 runs 13 residues. V lost 6 bases, J lost 5 bases, and 13 bases lay in between. The CDR3 DNA is TGTGCCAGCAGGGCCTCCTTAATTTATGGCTACACCTTC. It specifies CASRASLIYGYTF.

The V call is TRBV5-4, the J call TRBJ2-1; TRBD2 matches at 12 bases. The ends lost 4 bases at V and 1 base at J; junction bases unmatched: 3. The CDR3 consists of 16 residues. Germline V CDR1 and CDR2: SGHNT, YYREEE (reference sequence). DNA for the CDR3: TGTGCCAGCAGCATAGGACTAGCGGGGTCCTACAATGAGCAGTTCTTC. It translates to CASSIGLAGSYNEQFF.

The genes are TRBV6-1 and TRBJ1-2; D may be TRBD1 (5 bases). CDR3 size: 15 residues. Germline CDR1 reads MNHNS; CDR2 reads SASEGT. Trimming removed 7 bases from V and 8 bases from J, with 23 bases in between. CDR3 sequence (DNA): TGTGCCAGCAAAAGGATGGGAGGGGAAGGATCGGGCTACACCTTC. Its protein product is CASKRMGGEGSGYTF.

The J gene is TRBJ2-2, the V gene TRBV2; TRBD1 aligns across 8 bases. With V trimmed by 7 bases and J by 7 bases, 5 bases remained unmatched. The CDR3 runs to 13 residues. Germline loops: CDR1 SNHLY, CDR2 FYNNEI. CDR3 in amino acids: CASITGGDGELFF. The CDR3 DNA reads TGTGCCAGCATCACAGGGGGTGACGGGGAGCTGTTTTTT.

The chain employs TRBV25-1 and TRBJ2-6, with 8 bases fitting TRBD1. The CDR3 contains 16 residues. The germline V gene encodes CDR1 MGHDK and CDR2 SYGVNS. J was trimmed by 4 bases and V by 7 bases; bases with no gene match: 9. CDR3 coding DNA: TGTGCCAGCACCCCAGGGGGCGCAACGGGGGCCAACGTCCTGACTTTC. Its protein is CASTPGGATGANVLTF.

This chain uses TRBV4-1 with TRBJ2-7, with 11 positions matching TRBD1. This CDR3 region has 14 residues. Germline assignment: CDR1 MGHRA and CDR2 YSYEKL. V was clipped by 4 bases and J by 2 bases; unmatched bases: 1. The CDR3 is CASSPGQGAYEQYF. The CDR3, as DNA: TGCGCCAGCAGCCCGGGACAGGGGGCCTACGAGCAGTACTTC.

The chain is built from TRBV27 and TRBJ2-2, with D maybe TRBD2 (6 bases). V shed 6 bases and J shed 3 bases, with 17 bases lying between them. CDR3 length equals 16 residues. CDR1 is MNHEY, CDR2 SMNVEV, per germline (reference sequence). The CDR3 DNA follows: TGTGCCAGCAGAAACCTTGGGGAGCGGGACACCGGGGAGCTGTTTTTT. Its translation is CASRNLGERDTGELFF.

V is TRBV2 and J is TRBJ2-3; the match to TRBD2 covers 12 bases. This CDR3 has 15 residues. The germline CDR1 and CDR2 sequences are SNHLY and FYNNEI. V trimming: 5 bases; J trimming: 1 base; junction bases outside the gene matches: 1. The CDR3 spells CASSRTSGGTDTQYF. The CDR3 DNA is TGTGCCAGCAGTAGGACTAGCGGGGGCACAGATACGCAGTATTTT.

This clone was recorded only once. The chain couples TRBV5-4 to TRBJ1-3, with a weak D call TRBD1 (5 bases). The CDR3 covers 20 residues. With 2 bases removed from V and 0 bases from J, the gap between germline ends came to 24 bases. CDR1 and CDR2 from the germline V gene are SGHNT and YYREEE (reference sequence). CDR3 in amino acids: CASSFLLGPQGASSGNTIYF. The DNA of the CDR3 is TGTGCCAGCAGCTTCCTGCTCGGGCCCCAAGGGGCGAGCTCTGGAAACACCATATATTTT. The entire variable domain, with the rest obtained from reference TRBV5-4 and TRBJ1-3, is as follows: ETGVTQSPTHLIKTRGQQVTLRCSSQSGHNTVSWYQQALGQGPQFIFQYYREEENGRGNFPPRFSGLQFPNYSSELNVNALELDDSALYLCASSFLLGPQGASSGNTIYFGEGSWLTVV.

The V gene is TRBV10-3, the J gene TRBJ1-2; 10 bases are a match to TRBD1. Germline CDR1 and CDR2: ENHRY and SYGVKD. V was clipped by 6 bases and J by 8 bases; unmatched bases: 6. The CDR3 contains 13 residues. This chain's CDR3 is CAISGQGGEGYTF. The CDR3 nucleotides read TGTGCCATCAGCGGACAGGGGGGGGAAGGCTACACCTTC.

The chain has TRBV19 and TRBJ1-5; TRBD1 might be the D (5 bases). The CDR3 has 15 amino acids. The V gene lost 7 bases and the J gene lost 0 bases, with 13 bases spanning the gap. Germline V lookup: CDR1 LNHDA, CDR2 SQIVND (reference sequence). CDR3 loop: CASTPGGYSNQPQHF. In DNA, the CDR3 is TGTGCCAGTACCCCCGGGGGGTATAGCAATCAGCCCCAGCATTTT.

This sequence joins TRBV4-1 and TRBJ2-3; possible D gene TRBD2, 5 bases. Trimming took 0 bases from V and 4 from J, leaving 11 bases between them. Germline assignment: CDR1 MGHRA and CDR2 YSYEKL. The CDR3 has 15 amino acids. The CDR3: CASSQEGRLSDTQYF. For the CDR3, the DNA is TGCGCCAGCAGCCAAGAGGGGAGACTCTCAGATACGCAGTATTTT.

J is TRBJ1-2 and V is TRBV7-8; D may be TRBD1 (6 bases). Trimming shortened V by 1 base and J by 13 bases, and 16 bases separated the two germline ends. This CDR3 has 13 amino acids. The germline gives CDR1 SGHVS, CDR2 FQNEAQ. CDR3 in DNA: TGTGCCAGCAGCTTAGGGGCAGGGGTGGTATTCACCTTC. It translates to CASSLGAGVVFTF.

The V gene is TRBV9, the J gene TRBJ2-5, with D hard to call. The CDR3 consists of 14 residues. Germline V CDR1 and CDR2: SGDLS, YYNGEE. Between the trimmed V and J ends, which lost 3 bases and 3 bases, there was a span of 12 bases. CDR3 coding DNA: TGTGCCAGCAGCGCCCGTCTCCTCGAAGAGACCCAGTACTTC. Its protein is CASSARLLEETQYF. Using reference TRBV9 and TRBJ2-5 for the parts outside the CDR3, the full variable domain is DSGVTQTPKHLITATGQRVTLRCSPRSGDLSVYWYQQSLDQGLQFLIQYYNGEERAKGNILERFSAQQFPDLHSELNLSSLELGDSALYFCASSARLLEETQYFGPGTRLLVL.

The chain employs TRBV28 and TRBJ1-1, with unresolved D. Per the germline V gene, CDR1 is MDHEN and CDR2 is SYDVKM. The germline V and J ends were trimmed by 2 bases and 6 bases, with 13 bases remaining between them. The CDR3 totals 14 residues. CDR3 sequence: CASSLIGLRAEAFF. The CDR3 nucleotides are TGTGCCAGCAGTTTAATCGGCCTGCGCGCTGAAGCTTTCTTT.

This sequence joins TRBV12-5 and TRBJ2-1; the D gene is possibly TRBD2 (5 bases). V gave up 0 bases and J gave up 8 bases, with 8 bases separating them. Germline V gene lookup returns CDR1 LGHNT and CDR2 FRNRAP. The CDR3 spans 13 residues. The CDR3 DNA sequence: TGTGCTAGTGGTTTGGTACTACTAGATGAGCAGTTCTTC. It is translated as CASGLVLLDEQFF.

The V call is TRBV6-5, the J call TRBJ2-1; possible D gene TRBD1, 5 bases. Germline values: CDR1 MNHEY, CDR2 SVGAGI. The CDR3 totals 14 residues. The V end lost 4 bases, the J end lost 0 bases, and 7 bases lay between the germline ends. The CDR3 spells CASSFRDSYNEQFF. CDR3 nucleotides: TGTGCCAGCAGTTTCAGGGACTCCTACAATGAGCAGTTCTTC.

This chain links TRBV6-1 with TRBJ2-1; a possible D gene is TRBD2 (5 bases). Germline-derived CDR1 and CDR2 are MNHNS and SASEGT. There are 13 residues in the CDR3. Trimming removed 7 bases from V and 3 bases from J, with 10 bases in between. In nucleotides, the CDR3 is TGTGCCAGCACGCCGGGATACTACAATGAGCAGTTCTTC. It encodes CASTPGYYNEQFF.

The rearrangement links TRBV5-4 to TRBJ1-1; TRBD1 aligns across 12 bases. The CDR3 runs to 14 residues. In germline, CDR1 is SGHNT, CDR2 YYREEE (reference sequence). With 3 bases clipped from V and 10 bases from J, the junction kept 7 bases outside the gene matches. The CDR3 DNA follows: TGTGCCAGCAGCTCCGGGACAGGGGGCTACGGAGCTTTCTTT. The encoded protein is CASSSGTGGYGAFF.

The chain has TRBV28 and TRBJ2-1; D may be TRBD1 (5 bases). V shed 2 bases and J shed 7 bases, with 15 bases lying between them. The CDR3 length is 15 residues. Germline-derived CDR1 and CDR2 are MDHEN and SYDVKM. This CDR3 is CASSLPSLGQNEQFF. Written as DNA, the CDR3 is TGTGCCAGCAGTTTACCATCCCTGGGGCAAAATGAGCAGTTCTTC. Combining the CDR3 with reference TRBV28 and TRBJ2-1 gives the whole variable domain DVKVTQSSRYLVKRTGEKVFLECVQDMDHENMFWYRQDPGLGLRLIYFSYDVKMKEKGDIPEGYSVSREKKERFSLILESASTNQTSMYLCASSLPSLGQNEQFFGPGTRLTVL.

The rearrangement links TRBV4-1 to TRBJ2-5, with D uncertain. The CDR3 covers 14 residues. CDR1 MGHRA and CDR2 YSYEKL come from the germline V gene. V gave up 1 base and J gave up 4 bases, with 10 bases separating them. In DNA, the CDR3 is TGCGCCAGCAGCCAAGTTTACGTTTTAGAGACCCAGTACTTC. Protein sequence: CASSQVYVLETQYF.

This chain connects TRBV27 to TRBJ1-1; D ambiguous. The CDR3 contains 15 residues. The germline V gene encodes CDR1 MNHEY and CDR2 SMNVEV (reference sequence). Trimming removed 2 bases at V and 1 base at J, with 11 bases between. DNA for the CDR3: TGTGCCAGCAGTTTAGAATGGAATTGGAACACTGAAGCTTTCTTT. Its protein is CASSLEWNWNTEAFF.

As to this clone: At the DNA level, this CDR3 is encoded by other sequences in the same sample as well. This chain links TRBV19 with TRBJ1-1; 8 bases are a match to TRBD1. Germline values: CDR1 LNHDA, CDR2 SQIVND (reference sequence). The CDR3 consists of 16 residues. Losses at the gene ends were 5 bases for V and 2 bases for J; bases not matched to a gene: 10. CDR3 protein: CASSSGGAKVNTEAFF. The CDR3, as DNA: TGTGCCAGTAGTTCAGGGGGCGCGAAGGTAAACACTGAAGCTTTCTTT.

The V call is TRBV5-1, the J call TRBJ2-5; 11 nucleotides align to TRBD2. CDR1 and CDR2 (germline): SGHRS, YFSETQ. Trimming cost V 5 bases and J 5 bases; bases outside gene matches: 8. The CDR3 spans 15 residues. Written as DNA, the CDR3 is TGCGCCAGCAGAGAAACTAGCGGGAGTGAGGAGACCCAGTACTTC. Translated: CASRETSGSEETQYF.

CDR3 residues: CATTEGAYEQYF. DNA of the CDR3: TGTGCCACTACCGAGGGCGCCTACGAGCAGTACTTC. This rearrangement joins TRBV11-2 to TRBJ2-7, with D possibly being TRBD2 (5 bases). CDR1 and CDR2 from the germline V gene are SGHAT and FQNNGV. V was shortened by 10 bases and J by 2 bases, with 12 bases between the two germline ends. The length of the CDR3 is 12 residues.